This T cell receptor beta chain was recovered during a study of blood T cell repertoires in COVID-19. Germline lookup yields CDR1 SGHTA and CDR2 FQGNSA. The CDR3 is 13 residues long. V was cut by 5 bases and J by 6 bases, with 11 bases left in between. The table lists this clone with a few counts. The repertoire was sequenced with immunoSEQ multiplex PCR; TCRdb's copy has only in-frame clones and lacks some. The sample lists about 220,000 clones, 70% to 90% seen once, with over 2% in the top ten. The V and J genes are TRBV7-2 and TRBJ1-5; weak D call: TRBD1 (5 bases). Specimen: PBMCs or T cells enriched from blood (not recorded which). This sequence originates from a woman aged 40 to 49 with acute COVID-19. CDR3 in amino acids: CASSPQAGQPQHF. Written as DNA, the CDR3 is TGTGCCAGCAGCCCACAGGCTGGTCAGCCCCAGCATTTT.